This T cell receptor (beta chain) was identified in a study of glioma-infiltrating T cells. TCR alpha and beta CDR3 regions were amplified from RNA using iRepertoire nested multiplex PCR. TCRdb fed the multiplex PCR reads into MiXCR, producing one record per CDR3 protein. The sample consists of roughly 350,000 distinct CDR3 sequences, roughly two fifths of them appearing once. The germline gives CDR1 SGHRS, CDR2 YFSETQ. V lost 4 bases, J lost 5 bases, and 10 bases stayed unmatched. This CDR3 is 15 amino acids long. The TCR was taken from a human donor with low-grade glioma or glioblastoma, undergoing nonglioma brain surgery, or in good health (not recorded which). This rearrangement joins TRBV5-1 to TRBJ2-7; 9 bases are a match to TRBD1. Sequencing used glioma tissue, nonneoplastic brain tissue, or PBMCs (not recorded which). CDR3 nucleotides: TGCGCCAGCAGCCTCATCGGGACAGGGCTGGACGAGCAGTACTTC. Translated: CASSLIGTGLDEQYF.